The T cell receptor (beta chain) under discussion was sequenced for a study of blood T cell repertoires in COVID-19. This clone was counted a few times. Profiling relied on immunoSEQ multiplex PCR, and the TCRdb table lists in-frame clones only, not all of them. The table shows 250,000 to 350,000 clones, with approximately 83% occurring only once. The CDR3 loop spans 12 amino acids. Trimming shortened V by 5 bases and J by 9 bases, and 11 bases separated the two germline ends. Germline-derived CDR1 and CDR2 are LNHDA and SQIVND (reference sequence). The chain links TRBV19 to TRBJ2-1, with D maybe TRBD2 (5 bases). Sequencing input: peripheral blood. The sequence derives from a woman aged 30 to 39 who had recovered from COVID-19. The CDR3 nucleotides read TGTGCCAGTAGTCGGACGGGAACTGAGCAGTTCTTC. Translated: CASSRTGTEQFF. Using reference TRBV19 and TRBJ2-1 for the parts outside the CDR3, the full variable domain is DGGITQSPKYLFRKEGQNVTLSCEQNLNHDAMYWYRQDPGQGLRLIYYSQIVNDFQKGDIAEGYSVSREKKESFPLTVTSAQKNPTAFYLCASSRTGTEQFFGPGTRLTVL.